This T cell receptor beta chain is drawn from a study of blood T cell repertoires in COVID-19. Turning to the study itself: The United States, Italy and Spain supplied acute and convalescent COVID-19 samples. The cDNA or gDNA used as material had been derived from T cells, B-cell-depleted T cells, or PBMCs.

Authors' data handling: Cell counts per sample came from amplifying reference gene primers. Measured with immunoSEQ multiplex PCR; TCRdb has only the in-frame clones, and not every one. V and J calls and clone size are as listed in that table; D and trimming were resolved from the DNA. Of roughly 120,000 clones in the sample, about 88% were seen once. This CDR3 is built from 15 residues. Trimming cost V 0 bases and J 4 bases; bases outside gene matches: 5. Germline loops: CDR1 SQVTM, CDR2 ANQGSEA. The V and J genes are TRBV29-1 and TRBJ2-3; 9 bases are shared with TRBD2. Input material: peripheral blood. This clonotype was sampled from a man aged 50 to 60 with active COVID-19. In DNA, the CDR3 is TGCAGCGTTGAAGAGGTAGCGGGAGTACCAGATACGCAGTATTTT. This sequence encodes CSVEEVAGVPDTQYF.